A single sample is the source of the 21 T cell receptor beta chains below, sequenced in a study of T cells in Graves' hyperthyroidism and ophthalmopathy. From RNA transcripts, TCR beta CDR3 regions were amplified. RT-PCR in the first round (using the HTBI primer set) targeted the TCR CDR3. TCRdb recomputed calls from the multiplex PCR reads with MiXCR, one row per CDR3 protein. The sample lists 250,000 to 350,000 distinct CDR3 sequences; about 18% were seen once. The specimen was blood. These TCRs come from a woman aged 55-69 years with Graves' ophthalmopathy.

Many counts were recorded for this clonotype. In nucleotides, the CDR3 is TGTGCCAGCAGCCACCAGGGGTGGAATGAGCAGTTCTTC. Translation: CASSHQGWNEQFF. The chain couples TRBV14 to TRBJ2-1, with D maybe TRBD1 (6 bases). The CDR3 sequence is 13 residues long. From germline, CDR1 is SGHDN and CDR2 FVKESK. Trimming removed 3 bases at V and 7 bases at J, with 10 bases between.

The chain carries TRBV15 and TRBJ2-5, with TRBD2 matching 13 bases. CDR1 is LNHNV, CDR2 YYDKDF, per germline (reference sequence). V shed 0 bases and J 5 bases; nucleotides not matched to a gene: 9. This CDR3 has 18 residues. For the CDR3, the DNA is TGTGCCACCAGCAGAGATCTTACTAGCGGGAGGGCCGGTGAGACCCAGTACTTC. It encodes CATSRDLTSGRAGETQYF.

This clonotype was counted many times. The genes are TRBV10-3 and TRBJ2-3; the match to TRBD2 covers 9 bases. This CDR3 is built from 13 residues. Germline CDR1 reads ENHRY; CDR2 reads SYGVKD. The ends lost 6 bases at V and 4 bases at J; junction bases unmatched: 2. CDR3 region: CAISGTSSDTQYF. CDR3 sequence (DNA): TGTGCCATCAGCGGGACTAGCTCAGATACGCAGTATTTT.

This clonotype has a count of ten or more. The chain combines TRBV11-2 with TRBJ1-2, with a possible D match to TRBD1 (5 bases). V lost 2 bases to trimming and J lost 1 base, with 11 bases between them. The CDR3 runs to 15 residues. Germline CDR1 is SGHAT and CDR2 is FQNNGV. CDR3: CASSLSTGINYGYTF. The CDR3 nucleotides are TGTGCCAGCAGCTTAAGTACAGGAATTAACTATGGCTACACCTTC. The variable domain in full, completed from reference TRBV11-2 and TRBJ1-2, reads EAGVAQSPRYKIIEKRQSVAFWCNPISGHATLYWYQQILGQGPKLLIQFQNNGVVDDSQLPKDRFSAERLKGVDSTLKIQPAKLEDSAVYLCASSLSTGINYGYTFGSGTRLTVV.

This clonotype was counted many times. This chain joins TRBV5-8 and TRBJ2-7; possibly TRBD1 for D (6 bases). CDR3 length: 13 residues. Trimming stripped 3 bases from V and 2 bases from J, with 9 bases between. The germline V gene encodes CDR1 SGHTS and CDR2 YDEGEE. CDR3 DNA: TGTGCCAGCAGCTCGGACAGAGCCTACGAGCAGTACTTC. Its protein product is CASSSDRAYEQYF.

This clonotype has just a few counts. The CDR3 sequence is CASSIGGQGNLFF. The DNA for the CDR3 is TGTGCCAGTAGTATAGGAGGGCAGGGTAACCTGTTTTTT. V usage is TRBV19 and J usage is TRBJ2-2; D tentatively reads TRBD1 or TRBD2 (5 bases each). Germline V gene sequence: CDR1 LNHDA, CDR2 SQIVND (reference sequence). With 1 base removed from V and 14 bases from J, the gap between germline ends came to 14 bases. This CDR3 contains 13 residues.

This clonotype was found many times. The chain recombines TRBV7-8 with TRBJ1-2; 7 bases agree with TRBD1. CDR1 and CDR2 from the germline V gene are SGHVS and FQNEAQ. J gave up 2 bases and V 5 bases, and 8 bases lay outside the gene matches. CDR3 length: 15 residues. The CDR3 protein is CASSVTGQVNYGYTF. The DNA of the CDR3 is TGTGCCAGCAGCGTAACCGGACAGGTGAACTATGGCTACACCTTC.

A few counts support this clonotype. The chain joins TRBV5-4 to TRBJ1-2, with TRBD1 matching over 9 bases. The CDR3 has 14 amino acids. V shed 6 bases and J 5 bases; nucleotides not matched to a gene: 8. CDR1 and CDR2 from the germline V gene are SGHNT and YYREEE (reference sequence). CDR3 region: CASTGTGTSYGYTF. DNA for the CDR3: TGTGCCAGCACCGGGACAGGGACCTCTTATGGCTACACCTTC.

J is TRBJ2-4 and V is TRBV9; 8 nucleotides match TRBD1. The germline V gene has CDR1 SGDLS and CDR2 YYNGEE. Germline trimming cut 4 bases from V and 7 bases from J; bases unmatched to any gene: 10. The CDR3 consists of 15 residues. The CDR3 is CASSPRTGTVNIQYF. The CDR3 DNA is TGTGCCAGCAGCCCGCGGACAGGGACGGTGAACATTCAGTACTTC.

This clonotype has at least ten counts. The chain recombines TRBV28 with TRBJ2-5; TRBD2 matches at 12 bases. Trimming at V came to 6 bases and at J to 5 bases, leaving 10 bases not matched to a gene. The germline gives CDR1 MDHEN, CDR2 SYDVKM. The CDR3 contains 16 residues. The CDR3 DNA is TGTGCCAGCAGAACCGAGACTAGCGGGAGTAGGGAGACCCAGTACTTC. This encodes CASRTETSGSRETQYF.

CDR3 residues: CATSYLTDTQYF. CDR3 sequence (DNA): TGTGCCACCAGCTATCTAACAGATACGCAGTATTTT. The chain carries TRBV15 and TRBJ2-3; D is undetermined. V lost 5 bases to trimming and J lost 3 bases, with 6 bases between them. This CDR3 is built from 12 residues. Germline V gene sequence: CDR1 LNHNV, CDR2 YYDKDF (reference sequence).

At least ten counts were recorded for this clonotype. The CDR3 nucleotides read TGTGCCAGCTCACCATCGACGAACACTGAAGCTTTCTTT. Its protein is CASSPSTNTEAFF. The chain recombines TRBV18 with TRBJ1-1; no clear D gene. The CDR3 spans 13 residues. Trimming cost V 2 bases and J 1 base, with 5 bases left between them. Germline CDR1 and CDR2: KGHSH and LQKENI.

This clonotype appeared a few times. The CDR3 coding sequence is TGTGCCAGCACTCAACCGGGCCATAATCAGCCCCAGCATTTT. It codes for CASTQPGHNQPQHF. This chain connects TRBV28 to TRBJ1-5; unclear D gene. The CDR3 loop spans 14 amino acids. V was cut by 7 bases and J by 4 bases, with 14 bases left in between. Germline assignment: CDR1 MDHEN and CDR2 SYDVKM.

The J gene is TRBJ2-4, the V gene TRBV7-2; D unresolved. Trimming shortened V by 4 bases and J by 4 bases, and 2 bases separated the two germline ends. The CDR3 sequence is 11 residues long. Germline V gene data show CDR1 as SGHTA and CDR2 as FQGNSA. CDR3 DNA: TGTGCCAGCAGCTATAAAAACATTCAGTACTTC. It translates to CASSYKNIQYF.

This clonotype was seen repeatedly, ten times or more. The J gene is TRBJ2-5, the V gene TRBV27, with D maybe TRBD2 (6 bases). Germline assignment: CDR1 MNHEY and CDR2 SMNVEV (reference sequence). This CDR3 is built from 11 residues. The ends were cut back, 10 bases at V and 7 bases at J, with 13 bases in the middle. CDR3 sequence: CATGRGGTQYF. The CDR3, as DNA: TGTGCCACCGGGCGGGGCGGGACCCAGTACTTC.

This clonotype was recorded at least ten times. The genes are TRBV15 and TRBJ1-1; weak D call: TRBD1 (5 bases). The germline CDR1 and CDR2 sequences are LNHNV and YYDKDF (reference sequence). The V end was cut by 0 bases, the J end by 10 bases, with 15 bases between. The CDR3 extends over 14 amino acids. The DNA for the CDR3 is TGTGCCACCAGCAGAGATTTAGGGGAAGGGCGAGCTTTCTTT. This encodes CATSRDLGEGRAFF.

A few counts support this clonotype. The chain uses TRBV5-5 and TRBJ2-2, with D unresolved. The germline V gene has CDR1 SGHKS and CDR2 YYEKEE (reference sequence). V was cut by 6 bases and J by 1 base, with 16 bases left in between. The length of the CDR3 is 16 residues. This CDR3 reads CASTIPSRGNTGELFF. CDR3 in DNA: TGTGCCAGCACTATCCCCTCGCGCGGGAACACCGGGGAGCTGTTTTTT.

The chain carries TRBV30 and TRBJ1-3; the D gene is possibly TRBD1 (6 bases). Germline V gene sequence: CDR1 GTSNPN, CDR2 SVGIG (reference sequence). The CDR3 contains 15 residues. Trimming stripped 3 bases from V and 0 bases from J, with 12 bases between. For the CDR3, the DNA is TGTGCCTGGAGAGATACAGGGAGCTCTGGAAACACCATATATTTT. Its protein product is CAWRDTGSSGNTIYF. Drawing the rest from reference TRBV30 and TRBJ1-3, the complete variable domain is SQTIHQWPATLVQPVGSPLSLECTVEGTSNPNLYWYRQAAGRGLQLLFYSVGIGQISSEVPQNLSASRPQDRQFILSSKKLLLSDSGFYLCAWRDTGSSGNTIYFGEGSWLTVV.

In the case of this clonotype: A read error is possible here, since a much larger clone lies one base away. The V and J genes are TRBV6-2 or TRBV6-3 and TRBJ1-2, with 7 bases aligning to TRBD1. The germline V gene has CDR1 MNHEY and CDR2 SVGEGT. This CDR3 has 14 residues. Germline trimming cut 2 bases from V and 6 bases from J; bases unmatched to any gene: 6. The CDR3 nucleotides are TGTGCCAGCAGTTACAGCAGGGGGTCCAATGGCTACACCTTC. Translated, it gives CASSYSRGSNGYTF.

In this sample, this clonotype turned up many times. The chain employs TRBV12-3 or TRBV12-4 and TRBJ1-5, with D hard to call. The CDR3 has 15 residues. The V end lost 2 bases, the J end lost 5 bases, and 13 bases lay between the germline ends. CDR3 sequence reads: CASSLNPTADQPQHF. CDR3 nucleotides: TGTGCCAGCAGTTTAAATCCAACTGCCGATCAGCCCCAGCATTTT.

In this sample, this clonotype turned up many times. The chain has TRBV5-1 and TRBJ1-6; 11 positions agree with TRBD1. The CDR3 sequence is 14 residues long. V trimming: 3 bases; J trimming: 9 bases; junction bases outside the gene matches: 2. Germline loops: CDR1 SGHRS, CDR2 YFSETQ. This chain's CDR3 is CASSSGQGGSPLHF. CDR3 in DNA: TGCGCCAGCAGCTCGGGACAGGGGGGTTCACCCCTCCACTTT. Using reference TRBV5-1 and TRBJ1-6 for the parts outside the CDR3, the full variable domain is KAGVTQTPRYLIKTRGQQVTLSCSPISGHRSVSWYQQTPGQGLQFLFEYFSETQRNKGNFPGRFSGRQFSNSRSEMNVSTLELGDSALYLCASSSGQGGSPLHFGNGTRLTVT.